A single sample is the source of the 32 T cell receptor beta chains below, sequenced in a study of T cells in Graves' hyperthyroidism and ophthalmopathy. Amplification yielded TCR beta CDR3 regions, with RNA transcripts as the source. First-round RT-PCR of the TCR CDR3 relied on the HTBI primer set. One entry per CDR3 protein results from TCRdb running MiXCR on the multiplex PCR reads. The table records about 570,000 distinct CDR3 sequences, 40% to 55% of them present only once. The sample was peripheral blood or thyroid tissue (not recorded which). Source of these receptors: an adult woman with Graves' disease, either hyperthyroidism or ophthalmopathy (not recorded which).

This clonotype was seen at least ten times. The J gene is TRBJ1-5, the V gene TRBV6-1; D is perhaps TRBD1 (5 bases). V shed 4 bases and J shed 2 bases, with 15 bases lying between them. The CDR3 extends over 16 amino acids. Germline lookup yields CDR1 MNHNS and CDR2 SASEGT. The CDR3 DNA is TGTGCCAGCAGTGCGACAGACCCTTCTGGCAATCAGCCCCAGCATTTT. Encoded protein: CASSATDPSGNQPQHF.

The rearrangement uses TRBV10-3 and TRBJ1-4; D remains ambiguous. Germline V gene data show CDR1 as ENHRY and CDR2 as SYGVKD. The CDR3 spans 13 residues. V dropped 6 bases and J dropped 8 bases, with 13 bases sitting between them. The CDR3 is CAIRVAGKEKLFF. CDR3 DNA sequence: TGTGCCATCAGAGTGGCGGGAAAGGAAAAACTGTTTTTT.

The chain couples TRBV7-9 to TRBJ1-2; no firm D call. CDR1 SEHNR and CDR2 FQNEAQ come from the germline V gene (reference sequence). The CDR3 contains 11 residues. The V end lost 7 bases, the J end lost 4 bases, and 7 bases lay between the germline ends. This chain's CDR3 is CASIPIYGYTF. The CDR3 nucleotides are TGTGCCAGCATACCGATCTATGGCTACACCTTC. Based on the CDR3 plus reference TRBV7-9 and TRBJ1-2, the full variable domain is DTGVSQNPRHKITKRGQNVTFRCDPISEHNRLYWYRQTLGQGPEFLTYFQNEAQLEKSRLLSDRFSAERPKGSFSTLEIQRTEQGDSAMYLCASIPIYGYTFGSGTRLTVV.

This clonotype has ten or more counts. V and J are TRBV18 and TRBJ1-2; D is unresolved. V was pared by 6 bases and J by 5 bases, with 16 bases between. CDR1 and CDR2 from the germline V gene are KGHSH and LQKENI. The CDR3 sequence is 14 residues long. CDR3 bases: TGTGCCAGCTCGCCTACGCCAAGAAGGTATGGCTACACCTTC. Its translation is CASSPTPRRYGYTF.

The V call is TRBV21-1, the J call TRBJ2-1; the DNA was not used to check the table's D call, TRBD2. TRBV21-1 is designated a pseudogene. The CDR3 contains 18 residues. CDR3 sequence (DNA): TGTGCCAGCAGCAAGGGACTAGCAGGACCGGAGTCCTACAATGAGCAGTTCTTC. This translates into CASSKGLAGPESYNEQFF.

Turning to this clonotype: The conserved phenylalanine or tryptophan normally closing the CDR3 is absent here, so this likely arose from a read error. The limits of the CDR3 on the DNA are not certain, so only TCRdb's listed CDR3 is given. V and J are TRBV15 and TRBJ1-1. The CDR3 sequence runs 8 residues, both termini included. Germline V gene lookup returns CDR1 LNHNV and CDR2 YYDKDF (reference sequence). CDR3 sequence reads: CATSRGLV.

This chain joins TRBV5-1 and TRBJ1-1; no clear D gene. Trimming removed 3 bases from V and 3 bases from J, with 12 bases in between. CDR1 and CDR2 from the germline V gene are SGHRS and YFSETQ. The CDR3 sequence is 14 residues long. The CDR3 spells CASSSDTADTEAFF. CDR3 nucleotide sequence: TGCGCCAGCAGCTCCGACACTGCCGACACTGAAGCTTTCTTT. The full variable domain, its missing parts supplied by reference TRBV5-1 and TRBJ1-1, is KAGVTQTPRYLIKTRGQQVTLSCSPISGHRSVSWYQQTPGQGLQFLFEYFSETQRNKGNFPGRFSGRQFSNSRSEMNVSTLELGDSALYLCASSSDTADTEAFFGQGTRLTVV.

The chain couples TRBV10-3 to TRBJ2-5; 7 positions agree with TRBD1. Trimming at V came to 0 bases and at J to 3 bases, leaving 1 base not matched to a gene. Germline CDR1 reads ENHRY; CDR2 reads SYGVKD. The CDR3 extends over 14 amino acids. CDR3 region: CAISESRGKETQYF. Here the CDR3 DNA reads TGTGCCATCAGTGAGTCCAGGGGGAAAGAGACCCAGTACTTC.

This clonotype has just a few counts. This sequence joins TRBV7-9 and TRBJ1-2; TRBD1 matches 7 bases. CDR1 is SEHNR, CDR2 FQNEAQ, per germline (reference sequence). The CDR3 runs 16 residues. Losses at the gene ends were 6 bases for V and 8 bases for J; bases not matched to a gene: 18. The CDR3 loop reads CASSDRVAMGAKGYTF. The CDR3 DNA sequence: TGTGCCAGCAGTGACAGGGTGGCTATGGGTGCGAAAGGCTACACCTTC. The complete variable domain, with remaining parts taken from reference TRBV7-9 and TRBJ1-2, reads DTGVSQNPRHKITKRGQNVTFRCDPISEHNRLYWYRQTLGQGPEFLTYFQNEAQLEKSRLLSDRFSAERPKGSFSTLEIQRTEQGDSAMYLCASSDRVAMGAKGYTFGSGTRLTVV.

This sequence joins TRBV2 and TRBJ2-5; D is undetermined. Germline V gives CDR1 SNHLY, CDR2 FYNNEI. V was cut by 6 bases and J by 10 bases, with 18 bases left in between. This CDR3 contains 13 residues. CDR3 residues: CASSSQHLIGQYF. CDR3 coding DNA: TGTGCCAGCAGCTCTCAGCATCTAATCGGCCAGTACTTC.

This chain joins TRBV5-1 and TRBJ2-5; 10 bases align to TRBD2. CDR3 length: 16 amino acids. Germline CDR1 and CDR2: SGHRS and YFSETQ. V gave up 4 bases and J gave up 2 bases; unmatched junction bases: 8. In nucleotides, the CDR3 is TGCGCCAGCAGCCCACCATCACTAGCGGGGCAAGAGACCCAGTACTTC. It is translated as CASSPPSLAGQETQYF.

The chain has TRBV7-6 and TRBJ1-2, with TRBD1 matching 7 bases. V gave up 5 bases and J gave up 10 bases; unmatched junction bases: 7. Germline V CDR1 and CDR2: SGHVS, FNYEAQ. The CDR3 spans 12 residues. CDR3 nucleotides: TGTGCCAGCAGCATGAGGGGGCGCGACTACACCTTC. Amino acids: CASSMRGRDYTF.

The chain is built from TRBV7-9 and TRBJ2-7, with D tentatively TRBD1 (6 bases). The CDR3 has 15 amino acids. Germline lookup yields CDR1 SEHNR and CDR2 FQNEAQ (reference sequence). Trimming shortened V by 4 bases and J by 2 bases, and 15 bases separated the two germline ends. For the CDR3, the DNA is TGTGCCAGCAGCTCAAGCCAGGGGAACACCTACGAGCAGTACTTC. Protein product: CASSSSQGNTYEQYF. The whole variable domain, remainder taken from reference TRBV7-9 and TRBJ2-7, is DTGVSQNPRHKITKRGQNVTFRCDPISEHNRLYWYRQTLGQGPEFLTYFQNEAQLEKSRLLSDRFSAERPKGSFSTLEIQRTEQGDSAMYLCASSSSQGNTYEQYFGPGTRLTVT.

This clonotype was counted once. The J gene is TRBJ2-2, the V gene TRBV7-9, with 8 positions matching TRBD2. After removal of 7 bases from V and 0 bases from J, the junction contained 1 base not matched to a gene. CDR3 length: 14 amino acids. CDR1 is SEHNR, CDR2 FQNEAQ, per germline (reference sequence). The CDR3 DNA reads as TGTGCCAGCAAGGGACTAGCGAACACCGGGGAGCTGTTTTTT. Protein product: CASKGLANTGELFF.

This clonotype was found many times. This chain links TRBV15 with TRBJ2-6; D is unresolved. The CDR3 length is 16 residues. Germline assignment: CDR1 LNHNV and CDR2 YYDKDF (reference sequence). V was pared by 0 bases and J by 0 bases, with 6 bases between. CDR3 protein: CATSRDQDSGANVLTF. The CDR3 nucleotides are TGTGCCACCAGCAGAGATCAGGACTCTGGGGCCAACGTCCTGACTTTC.

The chain is built from TRBV29-1 and TRBJ2-7; the match to TRBD2 covers 12 bases. This CDR3 comprises 13 residues. Trimming took 6 bases from V and 6 from J; bases not matched to a gene: 6. Per germline, CDR1 SQVTM and CDR2 ANQGSEA. CDR3 sequence (DNA): TGCAGCGTCCAACTAGCGGGAGGAGGCGAGCAGTACTTC. Its protein product is CSVQLAGGGEQYF.

This chain uses TRBV5-1 with TRBJ1-5; no reliable D call. Germline V gene lookup returns CDR1 SGHRS and CDR2 YFSETQ. The CDR3 runs to 15 residues. Trimming took off 0 bases at V and 3 bases at J, with 10 bases between the two ends. CDR3 bases: TGCGCCAGCAGCTTGGATCGCGGTTTCAATCAGCCCCAGCATTTT. Its translation is CASSLDRGFNQPQHF.

This clonotype was seen at least ten times. The rearrangement joins TRBV7-2 to TRBJ2-7; 14 bases fit TRBD2. The CDR3 totals 15 residues. Germline V lookup: CDR1 SGHTA, CDR2 FQGNSA. The V gene end was trimmed by 6 bases and the J gene end by 3 bases; junction bases not matched to a gene: 4. The CDR3 loop is CASRPGLAGVYEQYF. CDR3 nucleotide sequence: TGTGCCAGCAGACCGGGACTAGCGGGAGTCTACGAGCAGTACTTC. Variable domain in full (rest from reference TRBV7-2 and TRBJ2-7): GAGVSQSPSNKVTEKGKDVELRCDPISGHTALYWYRQSLGQGLEFLIYFQGNSAPDKSGLPSDRFSAERTGGSVSTLTIQRTQQEDSAVYLCASRPGLAGVYEQYFGPGTRLTVT.

This clonotype was observed at least ten times. The rearrangement joins TRBV14 to TRBJ1-5; D might be TRBD1 (6 bases). CDR3 size: 16 residues. CDR1 and CDR2 (germline): SGHDN, FVKESK. With 4 bases removed from V and 7 bases from J, the gap between germline ends came to 20 bases. The CDR3 nucleotides read TGTGCCAGCAGCCCCCCGGGACACCCCAAGGAGCAGCCCCAGCATTTT. Encoded protein: CASSPPGHPKEQPQHF.

This clonotype has only a few counts. DNA of the CDR3: TGTGCCACCTCATCAGGGGCCAACGTCCTGACTTTC. The encoded protein is CATSSGANVLTF. J is TRBJ2-6 and V is TRBV19, with no clear D. Germline V gives CDR1 LNHDA, CDR2 SQIVND (reference sequence). The CDR3 length is 12 residues. V was clipped by 10 bases and J by 4 bases, with 8 bases between them.

As concerns this clonotype: Lacking the conserved final phenylalanine or tryptophan, this CDR3 likely reflects a read error. The limits of the CDR3 on the DNA are not certain, so only TCRdb's listed CDR3 is given. The chain has TRBV12-3 or TRBV12-4 and TRBJ1-2; the D call of TRBD1 is as the table states it, not checked on the DNA. A total of 8 residues make up the CDR3, ends included. Here the CDR3 reads CASRERQG.

This clonotype was seen at least ten times. The rearrangement joins TRBV7-9 to TRBJ1-1; unclear D gene. Germline-derived CDR1 and CDR2 are SEHNR and FQNEAQ (reference sequence). V lost 6 bases and J 6 bases, leaving 11 bases between the germline ends. CDR3 length equals 12 residues. The CDR3 DNA sequence: TGTGCCAGCAGGGGAGTAAAGGCTGAAGCTTTCTTT. Translated, it gives CASRGVKAEAFF.

At least ten counts were recorded for this clonotype. The V call is TRBV7-9, the J call TRBJ1-1; D gene unclear. Looked up from germline, CDR1 is SEHNR and CDR2 is FQNEAQ (reference sequence). Trimming removed 6 bases from V and 7 bases from J, with 18 bases in between. The CDR3 is 14 residues long. CDR3 amino acids: CASSTLKGRNEAFF. CDR3 nucleotide sequence: TGTGCCAGCAGTACGCTCAAAGGGAGGAATGAAGCTTTCTTT.

This clonotype was detected many times. The chain carries TRBV20-1 and TRBJ1-2, with D uncertain. The V and J ends lost 3 bases and 4 bases respectively, with 12 bases between them. Germline lookup yields CDR1 DFQATT and CDR2 SNEGSKA (reference sequence). This CDR3 is built from 13 residues. The CDR3 region is CSASEKKFYGYTF. CDR3 bases: TGCAGTGCTAGCGAGAAAAAATTCTATGGCTACACCTTC.

About this clonotype: Here the CDR3 omits its conserved ending phenylalanine or tryptophan, so a read error is the likely source. The DNA is left out, because the CDR3 cannot be placed on it with certainty; the CDR3 is given as TCRdb lists it. The chain couples TRBV29-1 to TRBJ1-1; the D call in the table, TRBD1, was not verified against the DNA. Looked up from germline, CDR1 is SQVTM and CDR2 is ANQGSEA. The CDR3 is 8 amino acids long, termini counted. CDR3 region: CSVQVTGQ.

This rearrangement joins TRBV7-2 to TRBJ2-2; possible D gene TRBD2, 6 bases. In germline, CDR1 is SGHTA, CDR2 FQGNSA. CDR3 size: 16 residues. V lost 2 bases and J lost 5, with 15 bases in between. DNA of the CDR3: TGTGCCAGCAGCTTATTCGCGGGGACGGGGACCGGGGAGCTGTTTTTT. It yields the protein CASSLFAGTGTGELFF.

This clonotype has a count of ten or more. The chain couples TRBV10-3 to TRBJ2-7; D ambiguous. Germline CDR1 reads ENHRY; CDR2 reads SYGVKD. Trimming left V 3 bases short and J 4 bases short, with 7 bases between. This CDR3 has 12 residues. The CDR3 nucleotides are TGTGCCATCAGTGATTTGGTATACGAGCAGTACTTC. It encodes CAISDLVYEQYF.

This clonotype was observed many times. The chain carries TRBV10-3 and TRBJ1-2; 7 bases line up with TRBD1. Per germline, CDR1 ENHRY and CDR2 SYGVKD. Germline trimming cut 10 bases from V and 7 bases from J; bases unmatched to any gene: 15. This CDR3 has 14 amino acids. In DNA form, the CDR3 reads TGTGCCACACGGGCCTCCTTAGGGGGCTCTGGCTACACCTTC. Its protein is CATRASLGGSGYTF.

J is TRBJ2-5 and V is TRBV5-1, with D possibly TRBD1 on 6 matching bases. This CDR3 comprises 14 residues. V was shortened by 6 bases and J by 5 bases, with 17 bases between the two germline ends. Germline lookup yields CDR1 SGHRS and CDR2 YFSETQ. The DNA of the CDR3 is TGCGCCAGCACCTCAGGGGCGTCGCGGGAGACCCAGTACTTC. It yields the protein CASTSGASRETQYF.

This clonotype came up many times. The chain has TRBV7-6 and TRBJ1-1, with a possible D match to TRBD1 (5 bases). V was pared by 1 base and J by 4 bases, with 10 bases between. This CDR3 has 14 residues. The germline CDR1 and CDR2 sequences are SGHVS and FNYEAQ. In DNA, the CDR3 is TGTGCCAGCAGCTTAGGGGGGGTAATCACTGAAGCTTTCTTT. Residues: CASSLGGVITEAFF.

This clonotype was picked up many times. J is TRBJ2-7 and V is TRBV19; a possible D gene is TRBD1 (6 bases). CDR3 length equals 14 residues. Germline V gene data show CDR1 as LNHDA and CDR2 as SQIVND (reference sequence). Trimming removed 11 bases from V and 2 bases from J, with 19 bases in between. The CDR3 here is CASQSGTKTYEQYF. The CDR3, as DNA: TGTGCCTCGCAATCCGGGACAAAAACCTACGAGCAGTACTTC.

V gene TRBV10-3 combines with J gene TRBJ2-7, with D perhaps TRBD1 (6 bases). The CDR3 extends over 15 amino acids. Germline assignment: CDR1 ENHRY and CDR2 SYGVKD. Trimming took off 10 bases at V and 4 bases at J, with 23 bases between the two ends. The CDR3: CASRPVGDRTYEQYF. In DNA form, the CDR3 reads TGTGCCAGCAGGCCCGTGGGAGACAGGACGTACGAGCAGTACTTC.